This T cell receptor beta chain was recorded in a study of glioma-infiltrating T cells after dendritic cell vaccination. Study context: Dendritic cell vaccination trial patients had either newly diagnosed or recurrent glioblastoma. Study findings and constraints: The cohort had few patients with full blood and tumor sets. Higher pretreatment TIL content predicted longer progression-free time and survival.

TCRdb's copy holds only in-frame clones and misses some; the assay was immunoSEQ multiplex PCR. The profile shows approximately 24,000 clones, around 92% of them singletons. On this clone: Its specificity is not known.

CDR1 SGHRS and CDR2 YFSETQ come from the germline V gene. The CDR3 is 12 residues long. The germline V and J ends were trimmed by 6 bases and 0 bases, with 7 bases remaining between them. This sample's time point: after dendritic cell vaccination, including at tumor progression/relapse. This receptor was obtained from a human donor with glioblastoma. The genes are TRBV5-1 and TRBJ2-7; the D gene is possibly TRBD1 (5 bases). The specimen comprised blood, sampled after dendritic cell vaccination. The CDR3 protein is CASKDNSYEQYF. For the CDR3, the DNA is TGCGCCAGCAAGGACAACTCCTACGAGCAGTACTTC.